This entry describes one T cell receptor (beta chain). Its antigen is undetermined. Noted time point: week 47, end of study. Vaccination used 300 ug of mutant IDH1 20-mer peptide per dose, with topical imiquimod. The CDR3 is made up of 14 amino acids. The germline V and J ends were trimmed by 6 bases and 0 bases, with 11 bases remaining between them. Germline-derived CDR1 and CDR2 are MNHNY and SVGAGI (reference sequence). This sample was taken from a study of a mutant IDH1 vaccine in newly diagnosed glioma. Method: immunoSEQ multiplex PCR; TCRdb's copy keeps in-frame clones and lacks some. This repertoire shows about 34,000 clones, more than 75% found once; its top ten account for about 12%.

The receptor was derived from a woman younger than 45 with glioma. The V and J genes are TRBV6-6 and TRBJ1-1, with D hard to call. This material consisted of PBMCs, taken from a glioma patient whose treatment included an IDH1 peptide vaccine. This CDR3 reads CASSQQIMNTEAFF. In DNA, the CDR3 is TGTGCCAGCAGCCAACAGATCATGAACACTGAAGCTTTCTTT.